The source of this T cell receptor (beta chain) is a study of blood T cells in healthy people across ages. General study findings and limits: Unsorted PBMCs prevented conclusive naive versus antigen-experienced comparison. Total diversity from one million sequenced T cells was likely underestimated.

About this clonotype itself: Its antigen is not known.

Using a J-beta primer mix together with a sample-barcoded 5' primer, a second PCR was run for about 6 to 11 cycles. Every cDNA molecule carried a tag from a template-switch adaptor bearing 12 random nucleotides. Each CDR3 protein gets one entry after TCRdb re-called the 5' RACE reads with MiXCR. The sample records around 2 million distinct CDR3 sequences, 39% being singletons. Peripheral blood samples of roughly 9.8 milliliters were drawn from each donor. The TCR sequence derives from a human donor in good health. Sample: blood.

The CDR3 nucleotides read TGTGCCAGCAACGACCCTGCAGATACGCAGTATTTT. Protein sequence: CASNDPADTQYF. The chain joins TRBV6-2 or TRBV6-3 to TRBJ2-3; unclear D gene. CDR3 size: 12 residues. Germline-derived CDR1 and CDR2 are MNHEY and SVGEGT. Trimming stripped 7 bases from V and 4 bases from J, with 9 bases between.